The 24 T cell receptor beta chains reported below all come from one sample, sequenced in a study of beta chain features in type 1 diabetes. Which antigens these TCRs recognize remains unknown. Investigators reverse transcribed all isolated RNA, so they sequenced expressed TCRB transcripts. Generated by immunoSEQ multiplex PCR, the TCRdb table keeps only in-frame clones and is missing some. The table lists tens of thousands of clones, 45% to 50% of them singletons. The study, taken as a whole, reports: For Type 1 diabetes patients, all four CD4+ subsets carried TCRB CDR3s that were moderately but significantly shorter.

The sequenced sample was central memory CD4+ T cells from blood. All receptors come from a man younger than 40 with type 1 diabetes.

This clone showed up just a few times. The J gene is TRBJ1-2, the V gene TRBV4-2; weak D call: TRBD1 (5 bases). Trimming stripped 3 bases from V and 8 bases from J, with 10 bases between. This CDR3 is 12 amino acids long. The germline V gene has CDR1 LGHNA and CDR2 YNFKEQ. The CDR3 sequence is CASSHWGEGYTF. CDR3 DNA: TGTGCCAGCAGCCATTGGGGGGAGGGCTACACCTTC.

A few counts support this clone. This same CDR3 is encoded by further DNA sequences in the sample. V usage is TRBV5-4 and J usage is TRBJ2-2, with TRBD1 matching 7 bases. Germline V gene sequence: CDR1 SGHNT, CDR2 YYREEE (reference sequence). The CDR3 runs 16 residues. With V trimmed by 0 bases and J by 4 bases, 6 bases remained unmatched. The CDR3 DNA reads TGTGCCAGCAGCTTGGTGAGGGGGCGAGGCACCGGGGAGCTGTTTTTT. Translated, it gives CASSLVRGRGTGELFF. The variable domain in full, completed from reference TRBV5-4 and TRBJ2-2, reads ETGVTQSPTHLIKTRGQQVTLRCSSQSGHNTVSWYQQALGQGPQFIFQYYREEENGRGNFPPRFSGLQFPNYSSELNVNALELDDSALYLCASSLVRGRGTGELFFGEGSRLTVL.

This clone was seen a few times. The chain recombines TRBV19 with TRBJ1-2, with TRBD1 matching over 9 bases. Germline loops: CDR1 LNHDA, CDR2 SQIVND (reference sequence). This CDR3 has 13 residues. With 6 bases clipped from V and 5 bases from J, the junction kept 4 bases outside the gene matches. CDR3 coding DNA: TGTGCCAGTAGATCGACAGGGGGGTATGGCTACACCTTC. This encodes CASRSTGGYGYTF.

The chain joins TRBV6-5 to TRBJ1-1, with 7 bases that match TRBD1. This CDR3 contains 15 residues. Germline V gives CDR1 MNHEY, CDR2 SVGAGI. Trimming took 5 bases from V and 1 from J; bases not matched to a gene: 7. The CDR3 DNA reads TGTGCCAGCAGTAGCCGACAGGGAGGGAACACTGAAGCTTTCTTT. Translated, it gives CASSSRQGGNTEAFF.

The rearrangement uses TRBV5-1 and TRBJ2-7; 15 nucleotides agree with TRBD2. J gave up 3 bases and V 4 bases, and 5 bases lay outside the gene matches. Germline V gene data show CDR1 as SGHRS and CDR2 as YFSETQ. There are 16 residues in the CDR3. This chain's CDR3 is CASSAGLAGGDYEQYF. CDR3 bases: TGCGCCAGCAGCGCAGGACTAGCGGGAGGGGACTACGAGCAGTACTTC. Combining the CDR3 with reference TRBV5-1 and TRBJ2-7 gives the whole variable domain KAGVTQTPRYLIKTRGQQVTLSCSPISGHRSVSWYQQTPGQGLQFLFEYFSETQRNKGNFPGRFSGRQFSNSRSEMNVSTLELGDSALYLCASSAGLAGGDYEQYFGPGTRLTVT.

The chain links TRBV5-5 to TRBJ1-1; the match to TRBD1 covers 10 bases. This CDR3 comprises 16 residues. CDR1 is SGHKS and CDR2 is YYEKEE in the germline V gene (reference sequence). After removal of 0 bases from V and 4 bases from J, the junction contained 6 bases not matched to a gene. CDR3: CASSLVDRGLGTEAFF. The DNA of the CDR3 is TGTGCCAGCAGCTTGGTGGACAGGGGGTTGGGCACTGAAGCTTTCTTT.

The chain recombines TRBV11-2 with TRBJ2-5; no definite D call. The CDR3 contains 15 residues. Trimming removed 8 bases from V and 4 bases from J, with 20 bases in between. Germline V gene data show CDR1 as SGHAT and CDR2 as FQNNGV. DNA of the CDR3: TGTGCCAGCCACTTGACCCGCGTTCCGGGAGAGACCCAGTACTTC. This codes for CASHLTRVPGETQYF.

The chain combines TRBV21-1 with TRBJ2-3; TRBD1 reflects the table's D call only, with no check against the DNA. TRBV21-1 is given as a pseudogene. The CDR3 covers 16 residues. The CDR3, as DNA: TGTGCCAGCAGCAAATCCGGGACAGATACCACAGATACGCAGTATTTT. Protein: CASSKSGTDTTDTQYF.

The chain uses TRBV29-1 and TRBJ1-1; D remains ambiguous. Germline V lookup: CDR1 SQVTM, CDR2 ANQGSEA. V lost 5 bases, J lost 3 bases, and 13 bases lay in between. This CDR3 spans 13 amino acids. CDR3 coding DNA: TGCAGCGTTCTATCCCCGAGCGACACTGAAGCTTTCTTT. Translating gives CSVLSPSDTEAFF.

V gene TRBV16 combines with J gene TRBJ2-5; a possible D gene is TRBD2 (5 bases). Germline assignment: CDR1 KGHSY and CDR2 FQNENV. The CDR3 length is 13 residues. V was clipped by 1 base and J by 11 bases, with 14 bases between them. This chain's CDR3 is CASSQLTSTGQYF. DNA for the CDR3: TGTGCCAGCAGCCAATTGACATCTACGGGGCAGTACTTC.

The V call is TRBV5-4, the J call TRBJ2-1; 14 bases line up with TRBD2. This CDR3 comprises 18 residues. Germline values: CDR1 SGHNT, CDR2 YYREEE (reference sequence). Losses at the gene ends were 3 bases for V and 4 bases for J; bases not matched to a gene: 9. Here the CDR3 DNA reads TGTGCCAGCAGCTGGGGGGGGACTAGCGGGGGCAATTACAATGAGCAGTTCTTC. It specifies CASSWGGTSGGNYNEQFF.

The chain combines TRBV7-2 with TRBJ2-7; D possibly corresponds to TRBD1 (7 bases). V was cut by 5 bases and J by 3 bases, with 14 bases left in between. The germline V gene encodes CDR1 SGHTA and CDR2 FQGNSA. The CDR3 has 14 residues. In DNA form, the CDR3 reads TGTGCCAGCAGCCAGCAGGGGGGCTACTACGAGCAGTACTTC. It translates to CASSQQGGYYEQYF.

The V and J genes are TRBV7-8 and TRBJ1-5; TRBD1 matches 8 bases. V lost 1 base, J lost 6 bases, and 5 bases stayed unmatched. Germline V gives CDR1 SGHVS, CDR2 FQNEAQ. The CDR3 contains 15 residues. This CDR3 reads CASSLGAGGGQPQHF. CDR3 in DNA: TGTGCCAGCAGCTTAGGGGCAGGGGGCGGTCAGCCCCAGCATTTT.

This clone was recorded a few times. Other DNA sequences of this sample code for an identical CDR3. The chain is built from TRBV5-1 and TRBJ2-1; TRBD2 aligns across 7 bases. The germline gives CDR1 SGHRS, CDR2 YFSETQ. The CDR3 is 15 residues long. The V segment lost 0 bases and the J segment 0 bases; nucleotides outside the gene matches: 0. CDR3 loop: CASSLGGGSYNEQFF. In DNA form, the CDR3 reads TGCGCCAGCAGCTTGGGGGGGGGCTCCTACAATGAGCAGTTCTTC.

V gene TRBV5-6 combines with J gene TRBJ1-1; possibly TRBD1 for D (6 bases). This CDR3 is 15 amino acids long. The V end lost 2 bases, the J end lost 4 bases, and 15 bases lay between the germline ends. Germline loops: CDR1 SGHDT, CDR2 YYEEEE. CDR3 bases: TGTGCCAGCAGCTTACGGATACAGGGCCTCACTGAAGCTTTCTTT. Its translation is CASSLRIQGLTEAFF.

CDR3 residues: CASSSLGGLRTDTQYF. In DNA, the CDR3 is TGTGCCAGCAGCTCGCTAGGGGGACTACGCACAGATACGCAGTATTTT. J is TRBJ2-3 and V is TRBV7-6; perhaps TRBD2 as D (7 bases). This CDR3 comprises 16 residues. V gave up 4 bases and J gave up 1 base, with 15 bases separating them. The germline V gene encodes CDR1 SGHVS and CDR2 FNYEAQ.

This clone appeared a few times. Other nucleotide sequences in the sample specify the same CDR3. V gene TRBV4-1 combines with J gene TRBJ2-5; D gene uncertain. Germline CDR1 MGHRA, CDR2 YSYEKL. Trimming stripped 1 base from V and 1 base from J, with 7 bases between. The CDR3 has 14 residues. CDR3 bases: TGCGCCAGCAGCCAAGTTGCCAGCCAAGAGACCCAGTACTTC. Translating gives CASSQVASQETQYF.

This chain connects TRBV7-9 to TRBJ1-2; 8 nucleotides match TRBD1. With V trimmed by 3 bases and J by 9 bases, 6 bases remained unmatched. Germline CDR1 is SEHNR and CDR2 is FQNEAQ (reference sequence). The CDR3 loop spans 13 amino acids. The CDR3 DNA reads TGTGCCAGCAGCTTCGGACAGGGACGGAGCTACACCTTC. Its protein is CASSFGQGRSYTF.

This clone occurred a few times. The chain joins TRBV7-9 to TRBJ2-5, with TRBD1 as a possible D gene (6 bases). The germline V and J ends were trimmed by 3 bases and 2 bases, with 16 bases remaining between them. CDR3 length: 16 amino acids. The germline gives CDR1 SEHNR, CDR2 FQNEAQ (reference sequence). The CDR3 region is CASSFRLDRGQETQYF. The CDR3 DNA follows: TGTGCCAGCAGCTTTAGGTTGGATAGGGGGCAAGAGACCCAGTACTTC.

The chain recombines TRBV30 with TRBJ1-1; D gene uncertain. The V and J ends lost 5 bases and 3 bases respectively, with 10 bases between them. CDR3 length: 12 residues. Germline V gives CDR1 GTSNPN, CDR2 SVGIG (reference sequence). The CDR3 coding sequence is TGTGCCTGGTTCGGGAGCCACACTGAAGCTTTCTTT. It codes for CAWFGSHTEAFF. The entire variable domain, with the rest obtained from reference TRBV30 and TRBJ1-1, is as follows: SQTIHQWPATLVQPVGSPLSLECTVEGTSNPNLYWYRQAAGRGLQLLFYSVGIGQISSEVPQNLSASRPQDRQFILSSKKLLLSDSGFYLCAWFGSHTEAFFGQGTRLTVV.

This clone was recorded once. In DNA form, the CDR3 reads TGTGCCTGGAGCGGTGGGCTAAAGAACACTGAAGCTTTCTTT. Its translation is CAWSGGLKNTEAFF. The chain is built from TRBV30 and TRBJ1-1; no reliable D call. Germline V gene data show CDR1 as GTSNPN and CDR2 as SVGIG (reference sequence). The CDR3 length is 14 residues. With 3 bases removed from V and 1 base from J, the gap between germline ends came to 12 bases. Drawing the rest from reference TRBV30 and TRBJ1-1, the complete variable domain is SQTIHQWPATLVQPVGSPLSLECTVEGTSNPNLYWYRQAAGRGLQLLFYSVGIGQISSEVPQNLSASRPQDRQFILSSKKLLLSDSGFYLCAWSGGLKNTEAFFGQGTRLTVV.

The DNA for the CDR3 is TGTGCCAGCAGTAGGGACACTTACACCGGGGAGCTGTTTTTT. As protein: CASSRDTYTGELFF. The rearrangement uses TRBV5-8 and TRBJ2-2, with a possible D match to TRBD1 (6 bases). The CDR3 covers 14 residues. Trimming took off 5 bases at V and 3 bases at J, with 11 bases between the two ends. Looked up from germline, CDR1 is SGHTS and CDR2 is YDEGEE.

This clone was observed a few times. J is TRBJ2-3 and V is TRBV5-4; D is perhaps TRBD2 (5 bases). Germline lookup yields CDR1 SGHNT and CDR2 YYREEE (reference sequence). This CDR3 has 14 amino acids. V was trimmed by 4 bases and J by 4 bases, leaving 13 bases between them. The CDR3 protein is CASSIRTGADTQYF. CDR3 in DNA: TGTGCCAGCAGCATCCGGACTGGGGCAGATACGCAGTATTTT.

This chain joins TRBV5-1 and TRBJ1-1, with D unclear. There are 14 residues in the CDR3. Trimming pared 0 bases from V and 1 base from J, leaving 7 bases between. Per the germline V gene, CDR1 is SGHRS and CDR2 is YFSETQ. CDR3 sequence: CASSLGEKNTEAFF. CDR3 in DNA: TGCGCCAGCAGCTTGGGAGAGAAGAACACTGAAGCTTTCTTT.